This is a list of T cell receptor beta chains from one sample in a study of T cell repertoires in aging, cancer and after chemotherapy. TCRdb re-called the multiplex PCR reads with MiXCR, one entry per CDR3 protein. The data contain approximately 9,500 distinct CDR3 sequences, 25% to 30% of them singletons. The sequencing input was blood. These receptors came from a human donor in good health. CDR3s include the opening cysteine and the closing phenylalanine or tryptophan. A D gene is named only where the DNA matches it firmly. A clone size is listed for some rows: how often the clone was seen (once, few, many), or a class if it is expanded.

TRBJ2-3 medium-sized TRBV7-2 TRBD2 CASSSPLAGWEDTQYF TGTGCCAGCAGCTCACCACTAGCGGGGTGGGAAGATACGCAGTATTTT
TRBJ2-5 . TRBV14 . CASSQGARSETQYF TGTGCCAGCAGCCAAGGGGCCCGTTCTGAGACCCAGTACTTC
TRBJ2-3 medium-sized TRBV19 . CASKGGTDTQYF TGTGCCAGTAAGGGCGGCACAGATACGCAGTATTTT
TRBJ2-3 . TRBV28 . CASSFYPSWSRFADTQYF TGTGCCAGCAGTTTCTACCCCTCGTGGAGCCGTTTCGCAGATACGCAGTATTTT
TRBJ1-1 few TRBV30 . CAWTVGDTEAFF TGTGCCTGGACGGTTGGAGACACTGAAGCTTTCTTT
TRBJ1-2 . TRBV25-1 . CASSELWVRDGYTF TGTGCCAGCAGTGAGCTATGGGTTCGGGATGGCTACACCTTC
TRBJ1-5 medium-sized TRBV30 . CAWSPGMGQPQHF TGTGCCTGGAGTCCGGGAATGGGTCAGCCCCAGCATTTT
TRBJ2-3 . TRBV24-1 . CATSDLHPRQVVNSDTQYF TGTGCCACCAGTGATTTGCATCCCCGACAGGTAGTCAATTCAGATACGCAGTATTTT
TRBJ2-1 medium-sized TRBV20-1 TRBD1 CSARDHPGQAQQFF TGCAGTGCTAGAGATCACCCGGGACAGGCCCAGCAGTTCTTC
TRBJ1-5 . TRBV7-9 . CASSSGPTNNQPQHF TGTGCCAGCAGCTCGGGACCGACCAACAATCAGCCCCAGCATTTT
TRBJ1-2 few TRBV4-1 . CASSHPAKSRGYTF TGCGCCAGCAGCCATCCGGCCAAAAGTCGAGGCTACACCTTC
TRBJ2-7 medium-sized TRBV30 . CAWSGDSYEQYF TGTGCCTGGAGTGGGGACTCCTACGAGCAGTACTTC
TRBJ2-7 few TRBV7-3 . CASSFPVDKGTSPQYF TGTGCCAGCAGCTTCCCCGTGGACAAGGGGACCAGTCCGCAGTACTTC
TRBJ2-1 . TRBV6-4 TRBD1 CASSPGTGGEEQFF TGTGCCAGCAGCCCCGGGACAGGGGGCGAAGAGCAGTTCTTC
TRBJ1-4 few TRBV6-5 . CASSYKLVTLEGTNEKLFF TGTGCCAGCAGTTACAAATTAGTTACCCTCGAGGGGACTAATGAAAAACTGTTTTTT
TRBJ2-3 . TRBV29-1 TRBD1 CSVDPKQGAQQYF TGCAGCGTTGACCCAAAACAGGGGGCGCAGCAGTATTTT
TRBJ1-2 . TRBV18 . CASSPRRGYGYTF TGTGCCAGCTCACCACGAAGGGGCTATGGCTACACCTTC
TRBJ1-3 medium-sized TRBV11-2 . CASSSSAGNTIYF TGTGCCAGCAGCTCCTCAGCCGGAAACACCATATATTTT
TRBJ1-2 medium-sized TRBV6-5 . CASSYSTKALDYGYTF TGTGCCAGCAGTTACTCGACAAAGGCCTTGGACTATGGCTACACCTTC
TRBJ1-1 medium-sized TRBV30 . CAWSGRGSGETEAFF TGTGCCTGGAGTGGTCGTGGTTCAGGGGAAACTGAAGCTTTCTTT
TRBJ2-3 few TRBV10-3 TRBD2 CAITTGTSGLLGPTDTQYF TGTGCCATCACCACGGGGACTAGCGGATTGCTGGGGCCTACAGATACGCAGTATTTT
TRBJ2-5 few TRBV30 . CAWTDWETQYF TGTGCCTGGACCGACTGGGAGACCCAGTACTTC
TRBJ2-1 few TRBV11-2 TRBD2 CASSHMIAGGSRGGSYNEQFF TGTGCCAGCAGCCACATGATAGCGGGAGGGTCCAGGGGGGGCTCCTACAATGAGCAGTTCTTC
TRBJ1-4 medium-sized TRBV19 . CASSPTTGTLNEKLFF TGTGCCAGTAGTCCTACCACCGGGACCCTTAATGAAAAACTGTTTTTT
TRBJ1-1 . TRBV14 TRBD1 CASSHLRTGRAFF TGTGCCAGCAGCCATCTACGGACAGGGCGGGCTTTCTTT
TRBJ1-3 medium-sized TRBV15 . CATSRETGNTIYF TGTGCCACCAGCAGAGAAACGGGAAACACCATATATTTT
TRBJ1-5 medium-sized TRBV6-5 TRBD1 CASSYSTGRDQPQHF TGTGCCAGCAGTTACTCGACAGGGAGGGATCAGCCCCAGCATTTT